Listed below are T cell receptor beta chains from one sample, sequenced in a study of blood T cell repertoires in COVID-19. Profiling relied on immunoSEQ multiplex PCR, and the TCRdb table lists in-frame clones only, not all of them. In the table there are about 220,000 clones, 70% to 85% of which are singletons. Sequencing was carried out using PBMCs or T cells enriched from blood (not recorded which). The receptors were sampled from a woman aged 60-75 years who had recovered from COVID-19. CDR3s include the opening cysteine and the closing phenylalanine or tryptophan. The D gene is left open where the match is weak. Rows give clone size only sometimes, using once, few, many, or a class for an expanded clone.

len | j_gene | d_gene | v_gene | abundance | CDR3aa | CDR3nt
17 | TRBJ1-4 | NA | TRBV30 | NA | CAWSTDRGSHLNEKLFF | TGTGCCTGGAGTACTGACCGGGGGTCCCACTTAAATGAAAAACTGTTTTTT
16 | TRBJ1-4 | TRBD1 | TRBV13 | NA | CASSVRTGERAEKLFF | TGTGCCAGCAGCGTTCGTACAGGGGAGCGGGCTGAAAAACTGTTTTTT
15 | TRBJ2-1 | TRBD1 | TRBV4-1 | NA | CASSQAGTGGGEQFF | TGCGCCAGCAGCCAAGCCGGGACAGGGGGCGGTGAGCAGTTCTTC
16 | TRBJ2-7 | TRBD2 | TRBV19 | NA | CASSIIPSAGAYEQYF | TGTGCCAGTAGTATAATCCCTTCTGCGGGGGCCTACGAGCAGTACTTC
16 | TRBJ1-3 | TRBD1 | TRBV7-2 | few | CASSLRQGGSGNTIYF | TGTGCCAGCAGCTTAAGACAGGGGGGCTCTGGAAACACCATATATTTT
14 | TRBJ2-2 | NA | TRBV15 | NA | CATSGGAQTGELFF | TGTGCCACCAGCGGAGGGGCACAGACCGGGGAGCTGTTTTTT
19 | TRBJ2-3 | TRBD1 | TRBV19 | few | CASSMWWTGEGGSTDTQYF | TGTGCCAGTAGTATGTGGTGGACAGGGGAAGGCGGAAGCACAGATACGCAGTATTTT
15 | TRBJ2-1 | TRBD2 | TRBV10-3 | NA | CAISEREAAYNEQFF | TGTGCCATCAGCGAGCGGGAGGCCGCCTACAATGAGCAGTTCTTC
13 | TRBJ1-2 | TRBD1 | TRBV7-9 | NA | CASSGTGNYGYTF | TGTGCCAGCAGCGGGACAGGGAACTATGGCTACACCTTC
16 | TRBJ2-3 | NA | TRBV19 | NA | CASSSWEYSSTDTQYF | TGTGCCAGTAGTTCATGGGAGTACTCTAGCACAGATACGCAGTATTTT
17 | TRBJ1-2 | NA | TRBV5-6 | NA | CASSLERQGRKAYGYTF | TGTGCCAGCAGCTTGGAGCGGCAGGGGCGAAAAGCCTATGGCTACACCTTC
15 | TRBJ2-2 | NA | TRBV5-5 | NA | CASSLLGAGTGELFF | TGTGCCAGCAGCTTGCTCGGGGCGGGGACCGGGGAGCTGTTTTTT
14 | TRBJ2-1 | TRBD2 | TRBV11-1 | many | CASSRQGLSNEQFF | TGTGCCAGCAGCCGGCAGGGACTATCCAATGAGCAGTTCTTC
15 | TRBJ2-1 | NA | TRBV20-1 | NA | CSASPGSGFYNEQFF | TGCAGTGCTAGTCCGGGCTCAGGGTTTTACAATGAGCAGTTCTTC
13 | TRBJ1-5 | NA | TRBV15 | NA | CATSRDKDQPQHF | TGTGCCACCAGCAGGGACAAGGATCAGCCCCAGCATTTT
16 | TRBJ2-1 | TRBD1 | TRBV5-1 | NA | CASRKGQTDSYNEQFF | TGCGCCAGCCGAAAGGGACAGACGGACTCCTACAATGAGCAGTTCTTC
13 | TRBJ1-4 | NA | TRBV15 | NA | CATSRDRDEKLFF | TGTGCCACCAGCAGAGATCGGGATGAAAAACTGTTTTTT
14 | TRBJ1-6 | NA | TRBV28 | NA | CASRDGQYNSPLHF | TGTGCCAGCAGAGACGGACAGTATAATTCACCCCTCCACTTT
16 | TRBJ1-4 | NA | TRBV28 | NA | CASSSIGRGRNEKLFF | TGTGCCAGCAGTTCGATAGGACGGGGGAGGAATGAAAAACTGTTTTTT
12 | TRBJ1-5 | TRBD1 | TRBV19 | NA | CASRDRGQPQHF | TGTGCCAGTCGTGACAGGGGTCAGCCCCAGCATTTT
15 | TRBJ1-2 | TRBD1 | TRBV4-1 | NA | CASSPDQGAFYGYTF | TGCGCCAGCAGCCCTGATCAGGGGGCCTTCTATGGCTACACCTTC
13 | TRBJ1-1 | NA | TRBV2 | NA | CASGGDRNTEAFF | TGTGCCAGCGGGGGGGACCGCAACACTGAAGCTTTCTTT
13 | TRBJ2-1 | TRBD1 | TRBV7-6 | NA | CASSSPGTGREFF | TGTGCCAGCAGCTCCCCCGGGACAGGGAGGGAGTTCTTC
15 | TRBJ2-7 | TRBD2 | TRBV11-2 | NA | CASSPLRLASYEQYF | TGTGCCAGCAGCCCGCTGAGACTAGCTTCCTACGAGCAGTACTTC
20 | TRBJ2-7 | TRBD2 | TRBV3-1/TRBV3-2 | NA | CASSQDLTGTSGRGLYEQYF | TGTGCCAGCAGCCAAGATCTGACCGGGACTAGCGGGAGAGGTTTGTACGAGCAGTACTTC
13 | TRBJ1-5 | NA | TRBV10-3 | NA | CAIRGHPNQPQHF | TGTGCCATCAGGGGACACCCCAATCAGCCCCAGCATTTT
15 | TRBJ1-4 | NA | TRBV7-6 | NA | CASSDRGVTNEKLFF | TGTGCCAGCAGCGACCGGGGGGTAACTAATGAAAAACTGTTTTTT
15 | TRBJ2-5 | TRBD1 | TRBV18 | NA | CASSPPTGEEKTQYF | TGTGCCAGCTCACCACCGACAGGGGAGGAAAAGACCCAGTACTTC
13 | TRBJ2-7 | NA | TRBV4-1 | once | CASSQDQGYEQYF | TGCGCCAGCAGCCAAGATCAGGGCTACGAGCAGTACTTC
13 | TRBJ1-5 | NA | TRBV10-3 | NA | CAISKEGDQPQHF | TGTGCCATCAGTAAGGAGGGAGATCAGCCCCAGCATTTT
13 | TRBJ2-5 | NA | TRBV7-9 | NA | CASGLRGAETQYF | TGTGCCAGCGGGCTACGGGGGGCGGAGACCCAGTACTTC
15 | TRBJ2-7 | NA | TRBV27 | NA | CASSLFGQFGYEQYF | TGTGCCAGCAGTTTATTCGGACAGTTTGGGTACGAGCAGTACTTC
13 | TRBJ1-2 | TRBD1 | TRBV18 | NA | CASSPGQGYGYTF | TGTGCCAGCTCACCGGGACAGGGGTATGGCTACACCTTC
16 | TRBJ2-1 | TRBD2 | TRBV6-2/TRBV6-3 | NA | CASSAKTSENLNEQFF | TGTGCCAGCAGTGCCAAGACTAGCGAAAATCTCAATGAGCAGTTCTTC
13 | TRBJ2-1 | NA | TRBV14 | NA | CASSQGAYNEQFF | TGTGCCAGCAGCCAAGGTGCGTACAATGAGCAGTTCTTC
15 | TRBJ1-4 | NA | TRBV7-9 | NA | CASSLRPSTNEKLFF | TGTGCCAGCAGCTTGAGGCCTTCAACTAATGAAAAACTGTTTTTT
17 | TRBJ1-2 | TRBD1 | TRBV19 | few | CASSRALGQGSSYGYTF | TGTGCCAGTAGTAGGGCACTGGGACAGGGGTCGAGCTATGGCTACACCTTC
18 | TRBJ2-3 | NA | TRBV5-1 | NA | CASSLIGGRSASTDTQYF | TGCGCCAGCAGTTTAATAGGAGGTCGATCCGCTAGCACAGATACGCAGTATTTT
14 | TRBJ2-7 | NA | TRBV7-9 | NA | CASSLSGKAGEQYF | TGTGCCAGCAGCTTAAGCGGCAAGGCTGGGGAGCAGTACTTC
16 | TRBJ1-4 | NA | TRBV19 | NA | CASSQGGATPNEKLFF | TGTGCCAGTAGCCAAGGGGGGGCCACCCCTAATGAAAAACTGTTTTTT